These 5 T cell receptor beta chains came from one sample sequenced in a study of cytomegalovirus exposure and HLA in healthy donors. Primers: 60 Vbeta forward and 13 Jbeta reverse. Assay used: immunoSEQ multiplex PCR; TCRdb lists only in-frame clones, some missing. The table has 170,000 or so clones, over 65% seen once. Source material: PBMCs. The receptors were gathered from a woman in her sixties in good health and CMV-seropositive.

The rearrangement uses TRBV7-6 and TRBJ2-2, with 11 bases lining up with TRBD2. Germline-derived CDR1 and CDR2 are SGHVS and FNYEAQ. This CDR3 comprises 16 residues. The V gene end was trimmed by 4 bases and the J gene end by 7 bases; junction bases not matched to a gene: 8. Written as DNA, the CDR3 is TGTGCCAGCAGCTACATAGCGGGGGGGAGCATCGGGGAGCTGTTTTTT. This gives the protein CASSYIAGGSIGELFF.

This chain joins TRBV18 and TRBJ1-1; D gene uncertain. The germline V and J ends were trimmed by 8 bases and 1 base, with 11 bases remaining between them. The V gene's germline CDR1 is KGHSH and CDR2 LQKENI. The CDR3 consists of 13 residues. CDR3 DNA: TGTGCCAGCCAACACGGGAAGAACACTGAAGCTTTCTTT. Translated: CASQHGKNTEAFF.

This clone was observed a few times. CDR3 region: CASSSPGTGPYEQYF. Here the CDR3 DNA reads TGTGCCAGCTCAAGCCCCGGGACAGGGCCCTACGAGCAGTACTTC. The chain has TRBV18 and TRBJ2-7; 9 bases match TRBD1. Looked up from germline, CDR1 is KGHSH and CDR2 is LQKENI. After removal of 5 bases from V and 2 bases from J, the junction contained 7 bases not matched to a gene. The CDR3 has 15 residues.

The V call is TRBV9, the J call TRBJ2-2; TRBD1 agrees at 12 bases. The CDR3 runs 18 residues. Germline CDR1 and CDR2: SGDLS and YYNGEE. V shed 0 bases and J 5 bases; nucleotides not matched to a gene: 8. The CDR3 region has the DNA TGTGCCAGCAGCGTAGTTCCTTTGGGACAGGGGGCGACCGGGGAGCTGTTTTTT. Protein: CASSVVPLGQGATGELFF.

The rearrangement links TRBV19 to TRBJ2-3; the match to TRBD2 covers 15 bases. Per germline, CDR1 LNHDA and CDR2 SQIVND (reference sequence). The CDR3 spans 17 residues. Germline trimming cut 6 bases from V and 0 bases from J; bases unmatched to any gene: 4. CDR3 sequence (DNA): TGTGCCAGTAGCGGGACTAGCGGGGGGCCCAGCACAGATACGCAGTATTTT. It is translated as CASSGTSGGPSTDTQYF.